The sequence of this TCR beta chain was determined in a study of blood T cell repertoires in COVID-19 (dated by TCRdb to 2018 to 2021). Background on the whole study: Collaborator samples came from the United States, Italy and Spain and covered acute and convalescent phases of COVID-19. The prospective study material was composed of cDNA or gDNA derived from T cells, B-cell-depleted T cells, or PBMCs. Subjects who had been exposed to COVID-19, were actively infected with it, or had recovered from it provided the deeply sampled blood TCRbeta repertoires that made up the dataset. The samples were drawn from the first 160 participants of the ongoing ImmuneRACE study and from 1,200 or so subjects provided by 6 global collaborators. Nearly every sample came with metadata listing a de-identified subject ID, COVID-19 status, age in years and sex. A freely available public database, intended as a resource for researchers studying the immune response to SARS-CoV-2, is where the repertoires were released. Where available, HLA class I and class II types were obtained from metadata supplied by the sample provider rather than from assay-based typing.

Points on this clone: What this receptor recognizes is not known. Per-base quality was not reported, and no clone a single base away is much larger than it.

Here is what the overall study found, with its caveats: Clinical and demographic metadata were provided uncurated, with the amount varying by source and participant.

From the germline V gene, CDR1 is SGHRS and CDR2 is YFSETQ. V and J are trimmed by 2 bases and 6 bases, and the gene matches miss 2 bases of the junction. The CDR3 spans 14 residues, from the cysteine through the phenylalanine. Kept here is only the CDR3 DNA, which spans 42 bases and is read in frame from base 1. The immunoSEQ Assay, a bias-controlled multiplex PCR, was used to amplify TCRbeta CDR3 regions from genomic DNA. On the authors' methods: The number of nucleated cells in each sample was estimated from the amplification of reference gene primers within the assay. To quantify the absolute abundance of each unique TCRbeta CDR3 rearrangement, sequence reads were collapsed and filtered. For each sample, productive Simpson clonality was calculated as the square root of Simpson's diversity index over productive rearrangements. This immuneACCESS table, as held by TCRdb, lists in-frame sequences with V and J called but not all clones. Of the missing ones, under half trace to an unresolved V gene in checked studies; the others have no known cause. D and trimming were read from the DNA, whereas the V and J calls and clone size are those reported in that table. A total of about 220,000 clones appear in this sample, approximately 90% of them only once. The ten most abundant clones make up around 2.6% of the sample.

Enrolling through a virtual design, the prospective study's participants ranged in age from roughly 18 to 95 years and lived across approximately 25 United States geographic areas. In the prospective study, cohorts were assigned on the basis of participant-reported clinical history obtained from a screening survey and a study questionnaire. In the prospective study, mobile phlebotomists collected whole blood, serum and a nasopharyngeal or oropharyngeal swab from each participant. Participants in the prospective study had the option to provide additional blood draws and questionnaires over an approximately 2-month period. Before DNA extraction, blood samples from the prospective study were shipped at room temperature or frozen.

The sequence links TRBV5-1 to TRBJ1-6, and TRBD1 aligns with 7 junction nucleotides. The clonotype comes from a woman under 40 with acute COVID-19. Source material: PBMCs or T cells enriched from blood (not recorded which). The nucleotide sequence is TGCGCCAGCAGCTTTCCAGGGGGTAATTCACCCCTCCACTTT. Its translation reads: CASSFPGGNSPLHF.